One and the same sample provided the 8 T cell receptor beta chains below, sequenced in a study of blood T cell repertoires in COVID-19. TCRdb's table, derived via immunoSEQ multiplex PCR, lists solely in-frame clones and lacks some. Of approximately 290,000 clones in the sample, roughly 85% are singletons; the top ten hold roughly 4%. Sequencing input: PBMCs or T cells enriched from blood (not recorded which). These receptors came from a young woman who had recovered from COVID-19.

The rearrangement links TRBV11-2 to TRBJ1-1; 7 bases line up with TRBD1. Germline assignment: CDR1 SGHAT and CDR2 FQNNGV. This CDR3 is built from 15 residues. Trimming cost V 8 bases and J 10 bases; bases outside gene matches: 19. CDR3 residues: CASALVQGKRPLAFF. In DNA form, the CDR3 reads TGTGCCAGCGCTTTGGTACAGGGGAAACGACCTTTAGCTTTCTTT.

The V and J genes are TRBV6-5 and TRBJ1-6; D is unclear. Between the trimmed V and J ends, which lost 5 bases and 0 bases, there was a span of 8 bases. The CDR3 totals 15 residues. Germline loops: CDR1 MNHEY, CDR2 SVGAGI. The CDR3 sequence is CASSLDNSYNSPLHF. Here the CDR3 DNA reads TGTGCCAGCAGTCTCGACAACTCCTATAATTCACCCCTCCACTTT.

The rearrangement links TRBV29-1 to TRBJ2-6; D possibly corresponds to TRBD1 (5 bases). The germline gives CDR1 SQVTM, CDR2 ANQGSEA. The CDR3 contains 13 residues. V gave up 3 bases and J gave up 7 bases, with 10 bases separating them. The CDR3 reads CSVDSGAANVLTF. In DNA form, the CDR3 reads TGCAGCGTTGATAGTGGGGCCGCCAACGTCCTGACTTTC.

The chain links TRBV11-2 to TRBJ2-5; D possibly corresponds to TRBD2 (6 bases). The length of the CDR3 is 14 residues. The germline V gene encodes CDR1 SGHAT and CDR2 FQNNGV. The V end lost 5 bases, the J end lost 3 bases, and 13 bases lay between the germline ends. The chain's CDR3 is CASSPLAGKETQYF. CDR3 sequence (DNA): TGTGCCAGCAGCCCTTTGGCGGGGAAAGAGACCCAGTACTTC.

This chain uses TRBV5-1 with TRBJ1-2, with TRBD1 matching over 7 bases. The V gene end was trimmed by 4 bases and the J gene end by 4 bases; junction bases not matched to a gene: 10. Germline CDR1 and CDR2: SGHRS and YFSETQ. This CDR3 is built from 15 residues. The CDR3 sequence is CASSRGQNAPYGYTF. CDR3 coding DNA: TGCGCCAGCAGCCGGGGACAGAACGCTCCCTATGGCTACACCTTC.

CDR3 DNA sequence: TGTGCCAGCAGCTTAGCTCCAGGTCTGAACACTGAAGCTTTCTTT. It specifies CASSLAPGLNTEAFF. This rearrangement joins TRBV7-2 to TRBJ1-1; D gene unclear. CDR3 length equals 15 residues. V lost 0 bases, J lost 0 bases, and 8 bases lay in between. Germline V gives CDR1 SGHTA, CDR2 FQGNSA.

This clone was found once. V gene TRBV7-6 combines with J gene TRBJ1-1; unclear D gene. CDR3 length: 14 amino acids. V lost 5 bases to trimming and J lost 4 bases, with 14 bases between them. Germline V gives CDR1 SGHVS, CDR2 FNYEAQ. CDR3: CASSPISGSTEAFF. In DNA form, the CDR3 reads TGTGCCAGCAGCCCCATTAGTGGTTCCACTGAAGCTTTCTTT.

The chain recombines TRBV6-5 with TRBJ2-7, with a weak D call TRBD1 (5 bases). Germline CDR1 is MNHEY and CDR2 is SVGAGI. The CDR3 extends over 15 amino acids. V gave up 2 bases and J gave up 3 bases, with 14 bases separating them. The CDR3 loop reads CASSYGAGRSYEQYF. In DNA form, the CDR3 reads TGTGCCAGCAGTTACGGGGCAGGTAGGAGCTACGAGCAGTACTTC.